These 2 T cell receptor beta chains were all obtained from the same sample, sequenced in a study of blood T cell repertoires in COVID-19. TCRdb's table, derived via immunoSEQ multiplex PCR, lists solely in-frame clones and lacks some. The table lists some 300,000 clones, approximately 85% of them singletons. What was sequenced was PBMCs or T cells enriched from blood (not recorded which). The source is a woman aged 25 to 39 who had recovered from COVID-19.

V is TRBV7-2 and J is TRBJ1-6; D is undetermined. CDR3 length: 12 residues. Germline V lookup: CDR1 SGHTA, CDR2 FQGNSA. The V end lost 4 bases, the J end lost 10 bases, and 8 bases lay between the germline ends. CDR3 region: CASSYLGSPLHF. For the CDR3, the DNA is TGTGCCAGCAGCTATCTGGGCTCACCCCTCCACTTT.

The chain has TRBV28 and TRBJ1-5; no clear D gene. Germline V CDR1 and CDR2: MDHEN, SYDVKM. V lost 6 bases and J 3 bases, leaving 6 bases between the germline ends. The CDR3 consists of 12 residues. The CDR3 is CASREDNQPQHF. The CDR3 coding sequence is TGTGCCAGCAGAGAGGACAATCAGCCCCAGCATTTT.